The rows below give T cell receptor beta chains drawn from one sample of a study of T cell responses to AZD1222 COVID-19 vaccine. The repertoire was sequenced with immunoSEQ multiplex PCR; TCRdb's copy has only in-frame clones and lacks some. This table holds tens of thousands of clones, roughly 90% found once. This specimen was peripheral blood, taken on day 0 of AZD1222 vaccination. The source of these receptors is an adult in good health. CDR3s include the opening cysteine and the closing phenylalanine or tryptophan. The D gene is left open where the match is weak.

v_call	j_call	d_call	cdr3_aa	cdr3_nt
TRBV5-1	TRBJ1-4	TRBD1	CASSLGDRVRGEKLFF	TGCGCCAGCAGCTTGGGGGACAGGGTAAGGGGAGAAAAACTGTTTTTT
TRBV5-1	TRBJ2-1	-	CASSPGLENEQFF	TGCGCCAGCAGCCCGGGACTGGAAAATGAGCAGTTCTTC
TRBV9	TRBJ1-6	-	CASSVAGINSPLHF	TGTGCCAGCAGCGTAGCAGGGATCAATTCACCCCTCCACTTT
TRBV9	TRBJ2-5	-	CASSVESYQETQYF	TGTGCCAGCAGCGTAGAGTCGTACCAAGAGACCCAGTACTTC
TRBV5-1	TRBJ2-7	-	CASSHGTGNPYEQYF	TGCGCCAGCAGCCATGGGACTGGGAATCCCTACGAGCAGTACTTC
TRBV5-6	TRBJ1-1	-	CASSRDMNTEAFF	TGTGCCAGCAGCCGGGACATGAACACTGAAGCTTTCTTT
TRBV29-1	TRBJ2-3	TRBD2	CSASGSGGGSASTDTQYF	TGCAGCGCTTCGGGGAGCGGGGGGGGCTCCGCTAGCACAGATACGCAGTATTTT
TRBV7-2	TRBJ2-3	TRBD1	CASSPGQGGDTQYF	TGTGCCAGCAGCCCGGGACAGGGTGGTGATACGCAGTATTTT
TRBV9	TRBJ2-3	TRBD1	CASSLYDRDGDTQYF	TGTGCCAGCAGCCTTTATGACAGGGACGGAGATACGCAGTATTTT
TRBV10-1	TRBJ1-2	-	CASSEGHPYGYTF	TGCGCCAGCAGTGAGGGGCACCCCTATGGCTACACCTTC
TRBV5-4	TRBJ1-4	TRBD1	CASSLGTGVNEKLFF	TGTGCCAGCAGCTTGGGTACAGGGGTTAATGAAAAACTGTTTTTT
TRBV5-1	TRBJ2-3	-	CASSPLGITDTQYF	TGCGCCAGCAGCCCCCTGGGCATCACAGATACGCAGTATTTT
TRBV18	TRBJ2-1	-	CASSPPGVYNEQFF	TGTGCCAGCTCACCACCGGGTGTATACAATGAGCAGTTCTTC
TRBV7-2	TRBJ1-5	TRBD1	CASSWTGAGQPQHF	TGTGCCAGCAGCTGGACAGGGGCCGGCCAGCCCCAGCATTTT